This is a list of T cell receptor beta chains from one sample in a study of breast tumors, draining lymph nodes, adjacent tissues. TCRdb called the multiplex PCR reads again in MiXCR, with one record for every CDR3 protein. The sample includes around 170,000 distinct CDR3 sequences, approximately 30% of them seen just once. The specimen was axillary lymph node tissue. The receptors originated from a female donor with breast cancer. Some clones in this sample may be carry-over from other donors' samples. The CDR3 runs from the conserved cysteine through the conserved F or W. Each record gives: J gene, D gene, V gene, clone size, CDR3 DNA, CDR3 protein. D genes are given only for firm matches. Expanded clones get a size class; other rows say once, few or many, or leave the size out.

j_call: TRBJ2-3; d_call: -; v_call: TRBV3-1; clone_size: few; cdr3_nt: TGTGCCAGCAGCCAAGGCGGGGAAGGAAGCGGGCCTCGGGATACGCAGTATTTT; cdr3_aa: CASSQGGEGSGPRDTQYF
j_call: TRBJ2-1; d_call: -; v_call: TRBV7-9; clone_size: many; cdr3_nt: TGTGCCAGCAGCCCAAGAGGGGCCTACAATGAGCAGTTCTTC; cdr3_aa: CASSPRGAYNEQFF
j_call: TRBJ2-3; d_call: TRBD2; v_call: TRBV9; clone_size: -; cdr3_nt: TGTGCCAGCAGCCAAGGACCAGGACTAGCACACACAGATACGCAGTATTTT; cdr3_aa: CASSQGPGLAHTDTQYF
j_call: TRBJ1-1; d_call: -; v_call: TRBV7-9; clone_size: -; cdr3_nt: TGTGCCAGCAGCTCGAAGGCTGTTGGGACTGAAGCTTTCTTT; cdr3_aa: CASSSKAVGTEAFF
j_call: TRBJ1-5; d_call: -; v_call: TRBV7-6; clone_size: many; cdr3_nt: TGTGCCAGCAGCTTAGGAAGGGCCAGCAATCAGCCCCAGCATTTT; cdr3_aa: CASSLGRASNQPQHF
j_call: TRBJ2-7; d_call: -; v_call: TRBV6-2/TRBV6-3; clone_size: many; cdr3_nt: TGTGCCAGCAGTTACTCCGCCCAGGTCCGGGTCGAGCAGTACTTC; cdr3_aa: CASSYSAQVRVEQYF
j_call: TRBJ2-3; d_call: -; v_call: TRBV7-2; clone_size: once; cdr3_nt: TGTGCCAGCAGCAAACAGGGAGCCGGGGATAGCACAGATACGCAGTATTTT; cdr3_aa: CASSKQGAGDSTDTQYF
j_call: TRBJ2-7; d_call: TRBD1; v_call: TRBV6-5; clone_size: few; cdr3_nt: TGTGCCAGCAGTTACCCAGGGGGTCCCTACGAGCAGTACTTC; cdr3_aa: CASSYPGGPYEQYF
j_call: TRBJ2-3; d_call: TRBD2; v_call: TRBV19; clone_size: -; cdr3_nt: TGTGCCAGTAGGTTAGCGGGAGTCACAGATACGCAGTATTTT; cdr3_aa: CASRLAGVTDTQYF
j_call: TRBJ2-5; d_call: TRBD2; v_call: TRBV14; clone_size: many; cdr3_nt: TGTGCCAGCAGCCAAGTCGGGGGGAGGGCCCTCGAGACCCAGTACTTC; cdr3_aa: CASSQVGGRALETQYF
j_call: TRBJ2-1; d_call: -; v_call: TRBV18; clone_size: -; cdr3_nt: TGTGCCAGCTCACCACCCGAGCGGGCCTCCTACAATGAGCAGTTCTTC; cdr3_aa: CASSPPERASYNEQFF
j_call: TRBJ1-1; d_call: -; v_call: TRBV27; clone_size: -; cdr3_nt: TGTGCCAGCAGTTTATCCCAGGGAGTGGGCACTGAAGCTTTCTTT; cdr3_aa: CASSLSQGVGTEAFF
j_call: TRBJ2-3; d_call: -; v_call: TRBV7-9; clone_size: many; cdr3_nt: TGTGCCAGCAGCTTAGTTATAGGGACTCCCCGCGGGGCCACAGATACGCAGTATTTT; cdr3_aa: CASSLVIGTPRGATDTQYF
j_call: TRBJ2-5; d_call: -; v_call: TRBV7-9; clone_size: many; cdr3_nt: TGTGCCAGCAGCTTGGGCAGACTAATCCAAGAGACCCAGTACTTC; cdr3_aa: CASSLGRLIQETQYF
j_call: TRBJ2-1; d_call: TRBD2; v_call: TRBV7-2; clone_size: many; cdr3_nt: TGTGCCAGCAACATGGGGACTAGTAGGAGAAATGAGCAGTTCTTC; cdr3_aa: CASNMGTSRRNEQFF
j_call: TRBJ2-7; d_call: -; v_call: TRBV10-3; clone_size: many; cdr3_nt: TGTGCCATCAGTCAGGGGCCCTACGAGCAGTACTTC; cdr3_aa: CAISQGPYEQYF
j_call: TRBJ2-7; d_call: TRBD1; v_call: TRBV7-9; clone_size: -; cdr3_nt: TGTGCCAGCAGCCACAAGGACGGGACAGAAAACTACGAGCAGTACTTC; cdr3_aa: CASSHKDGTENYEQYF
j_call: TRBJ2-3; d_call: -; v_call: TRBV11-2; clone_size: -; cdr3_nt: TGTGCCAGCAGCTTGACAGCGGAGTCAGATACGCAGTATTTT; cdr3_aa: CASSLTAESDTQYF
j_call: TRBJ2-1; d_call: -; v_call: TRBV7-8; clone_size: many; cdr3_nt: TGTGCCAGCAGCCTCAGGGAGAGCGGGCCGCCTCAGTTCTTC; cdr3_aa: CASSLRESGPPQFF
j_call: TRBJ2-1; d_call: -; v_call: TRBV7-8; clone_size: many; cdr3_nt: TGTGCCAGCAGCATGGGACTCCCGGATGAGCAGTTCTTC; cdr3_aa: CASSMGLPDEQFF
j_call: TRBJ1-2; d_call: -; v_call: TRBV7-2; clone_size: few; cdr3_nt: TGTGCCAGCAGCTGGACCGGGACGGAGATTGTTGGCTACCCCTTC; cdr3_aa: CASSWTGTEIVGYPF
j_call: TRBJ2-3; d_call: -; v_call: TRBV6-2/TRBV6-3; clone_size: -; cdr3_nt: TGTGTCAGCAGTAACAGGGAGGCAGATACGCAGTATTTT; cdr3_aa: CVSSNREADTQYF
j_call: TRBJ2-7; d_call: TRBD1; v_call: TRBV18; clone_size: many; cdr3_nt: TGTGCCAGCTCACCATTGACAGGGGGATGGACCTACGAGCAGTACTTC; cdr3_aa: CASSPLTGGWTYEQYF
j_call: TRBJ2-3; d_call: TRBD2; v_call: TRBV6-2/TRBV6-3; clone_size: few; cdr3_nt: TGTGCCAGCAGTATCCCGCTGGCGGGAGGGAAGAGCACAGATACGCAGTATTTT; cdr3_aa: CASSIPLAGGKSTDTQYF
j_call: TRBJ1-1; d_call: -; v_call: TRBV2; clone_size: -; cdr3_nt: TGTGCCAGCAGAAGTTCCCCATTCCGATTCCACCAAGACGGCAGCCACACTGAAGCTTTCTTT; cdr3_aa: CASRSSPFRFHQDGSHTEAFF
j_call: TRBJ1-4; d_call: TRBD1; v_call: TRBV9; clone_size: -; cdr3_nt: TGTGCCAGCAGCGCGCGAGCCGGACAGGGAGGTGGAAAACTGTTTTTT; cdr3_aa: CASSARAGQGGGKLFF
j_call: TRBJ1-5; d_call: TRBD1; v_call: TRBV7-8; clone_size: -; cdr3_nt: TGTGCCAGCAGCTTAGTAGACAGGGGGGTTTACAATCAGCCCCAGCATTTT; cdr3_aa: CASSLVDRGVYNQPQHF
j_call: TRBJ2-3; d_call: TRBD2; v_call: TRBV27; clone_size: -; cdr3_nt: TGTGCCAGCCGAGGACTAGCGCCTGGCACAGATACGCAGTATTTT; cdr3_aa: CASRGLAPGTDTQYF
j_call: TRBJ2-7; d_call: TRBD2; v_call: TRBV14; clone_size: many; cdr3_nt: TGTGCCAGCAGCCAAGGACTAGCGGGATCCTACGAGCAGTACTTC; cdr3_aa: CASSQGLAGSYEQYF
j_call: TRBJ2-1; d_call: TRBD1; v_call: TRBV15; clone_size: many; cdr3_nt: TGTGCCACCAGCAGAACTCGGGACAGGGGGAACAATGAGCAGTTCTTC; cdr3_aa: CATSRTRDRGNNEQFF
j_call: TRBJ2-5; d_call: -; v_call: TRBV11-1; clone_size: once; cdr3_nt: TGTGCCAGCAGCCGTACTAGGGGGGGGAAACAAGAGACCCAGTACTTC; cdr3_aa: CASSRTRGGKQETQYF
j_call: TRBJ1-5; d_call: TRBD1; v_call: TRBV7-8; clone_size: many; cdr3_nt: TGTGCCAGCAGCCCGGACAGGGAAGGGAGTAGCAATCAGCCCCAGCATTTT; cdr3_aa: CASSPDREGSSNQPQHF
j_call: TRBJ1-2; d_call: -; v_call: TRBV7-2; clone_size: many; cdr3_nt: TGTGCCAGCAGCTTAGTCGGCAGTGTAGGCTATGGCTACACCTTC; cdr3_aa: CASSLVGSVGYGYTF
j_call: TRBJ2-1; d_call: TRBD2; v_call: TRBV19; clone_size: many; cdr3_nt: TGTGCCAGCCACAACCCAGCGGGGAGCCCCTGGGAGCAGTTCTTC; cdr3_aa: CASHNPAGSPWEQFF
j_call: TRBJ1-6; d_call: TRBD1; v_call: TRBV20-1; clone_size: many; cdr3_nt: TGCAGTGCTAGAGACGCCCAAAACAGGGGGCGACGCTCACCCCTCCACTTT; cdr3_aa: CSARDAQNRGRRSPLHF
j_call: TRBJ2-7; d_call: -; v_call: TRBV9; clone_size: once; cdr3_nt: TGTGCCAGCAGCTCTGGGATAGGGGCCTACGAGCAGTACTTC; cdr3_aa: CASSSGIGAYEQYF
j_call: TRBJ1-5; d_call: TRBD1; v_call: TRBV25-1; clone_size: -; cdr3_nt: TGTGCCAGCAGTGCCTGGACAGGGAATCAGCCCCAGCATTTT; cdr3_aa: CASSAWTGNQPQHF
j_call: TRBJ2-1; d_call: TRBD2; v_call: TRBV20-1; clone_size: many; cdr3_nt: TGCAGTGCTAGAGATCGACTAGCGCCTTACAATGAGCAGTTCTTC; cdr3_aa: CSARDRLAPYNEQFF
j_call: TRBJ1-5; d_call: -; v_call: TRBV5-6; clone_size: -; cdr3_nt: TGTGCCAGCAGCACGCCTTCCCTGGAACATCAGCCCCAGCATTTT; cdr3_aa: CASSTPSLEHQPQHF
j_call: TRBJ1-1; d_call: TRBD1; v_call: TRBV20-1; clone_size: once; cdr3_nt: TGCAGTGCTAGGCGGGGTACAGGGGGATACACTGAGGCTTTCTTT; cdr3_aa: CSARRGTGGYTEAFF
j_call: TRBJ2-1; d_call: TRBD2; v_call: TRBV20-1; clone_size: many; cdr3_nt: TGCAGTGCTAATGCGGGGGGCTTACGGGGTGAGCAGTTCTTC; cdr3_aa: CSANAGGLRGEQFF
j_call: TRBJ1-3; d_call: -; v_call: TRBV11-1; clone_size: many; cdr3_nt: TGTGCCAGCAGCTGGTCCGGGACAACTGGAAACACCATATATTTT; cdr3_aa: CASSWSGTTGNTIYF
j_call: TRBJ2-1; d_call: TRBD1; v_call: TRBV7-9; clone_size: many; cdr3_nt: TGTGCCAGCAGCCCGGGACAGGGAATTCGGGATGAGCAGTTCTTC; cdr3_aa: CASSPGQGIRDEQFF
j_call: TRBJ2-5; d_call: -; v_call: TRBV12-3/TRBV12-4; clone_size: -; cdr3_nt: TGTGCCAGCAGTTTTGGGGGTTTCCCCTACGAGCAAGAGACCCAGTACTTC; cdr3_aa: CASSFGGFPYEQETQYF
j_call: TRBJ1-2; d_call: -; v_call: TRBV2; clone_size: many; cdr3_nt: TGTGCCAGCAGTGCAGTAGGGGGGTTTGGCTACACCTTC; cdr3_aa: CASSAVGGFGYTF